The subject of this entry is one T cell receptor (beta chain). Its antigen is undetermined. Germline loops: CDR1 SGHTA, CDR2 FQGNSA. V shed 5 bases, J shed 4 bases, and the junction held 5 bases outside the gene matches. This CDR3 has 14 residues. The data belong to a study of T-cell memory formation after mild COVID-19. Study outcomes and limitations: Contracting clones from day 15 to 85 showed balanced CD4/CD8; later expanders favored CD4+. Cross-reactive memory seemingly joined, as some responding clones were found in pre-infection memory.

TCRdb reprocessed the 5' RACE reads with MiXCR, giving one entry per CDR3 protein. The data hold around 260,000 distinct CDR3 sequences, with around 15% observed a single time. The chain combines TRBV7-2 with TRBJ2-5; 9 bases map to TRBD2. The material sequenced was PBMCs or a T cell subset sorted from them (not recorded which). This clonotype was sampled from a man aged 18 to 29 who had mild COVID-19 (a few samples of this study predate the infection). Cell type and time point are not known. CDR3 in amino acids: CASSQGLALETQYF. The CDR3 coding sequence is TGTGCCAGCAGCCAGGGACTAGCTTTAGAGACCCAGTACTTC.